This TCR beta chain derives from a study of cytotoxic CD8 clonotypes in ibrutinib-treated CLL (dated by TCRdb to about 2021). In terms of the full investigation: The cohort included about 15 treatment-naive and roughly ten relapsed/refractory patients; 17 to 18 were IGHV unmutated. Partial responses were observed in around 25 patients and complete responses in 2; after a median follow-up of roughly 72 months, remission was maintained in 15 or so patients and progression was observed in approximately 12. Response samples were taken after a median of about a year on treatment, ranging from about 6 to 40 months. Samples averaged approximately 240,000 productive templates and approximately 100,000 productive rearrangements. Longitudinal samples were available for about 30% of the roughly 86 trial participants. Cryopreserved peripheral blood mononuclear cells were obtained prior to treatment, at the time of response, and at either disease progression or sustained remission. Every sample from remission and from progressive disease was obtained while the patients were still on ibrutinib.

V lost 6 bases and J lost 7 bases, and the count of bases not matched to a germline gene is 6. Reading from cysteine to phenylalanine, the CDR3 counts 14 amino acids. This entry keeps only the CDR3 DNA: 42 bases, framed from base 1. The germline V gene gives CDR1 as SNHLY and CDR2 as FYNNEI. Each clonotype received, on average, about 10x coverage in deep resolution sequencing performed on a MiSeq, where the target depth lay between 1 in 1 million and 1 in 200,000 T cells. TCR beta libraries were generated with the immunoSEQ hsTCRB Kit. In the paper's pipeline: The data were analyzed with ImmunoSEQ Analyzer and ImmunoSEQ Data Assistant, and V, D and J gene assignments followed IMGT definitions. Clonality, which ranges from 0 to 1, was calculated as one minus the normalized Shannon entropy of productive rearrangement frequencies. Only overrepresented clonotypes making up at least 0.05% of the repertoire of each patient were included in the public clonotype analysis. Roughly 12 age-matched healthy donor repertoires from immuneACCESS were used as controls for clonality. The clones in this table, taken by TCRdb from immuneACCESS, are in-frame only. Not every clone is retained; where verified, under half of the shortfall comes from an unresolved V gene, and the cause of the rest is unknown. From that table come the V and J calls and clone size; the DNA was used to work out D and trimming. This sample has some 200,000 clones in its table, and roughly 79% of those were observed once. About 10% of the sample is taken by the ten largest.

General conclusions and limits of the study: Baseline clonality was found to be higher than that of age-matched healthy donors and was strongly correlated with circulating CD8+ T-cell counts. Sampling times were not matched between sustained-remission and progressing patients, and lymph node repertoires were not studied. Public clonotypes were rare and either shrank or stayed stable during treatment, and the rise in clonality at ibrutinib response reflected expansion of private clonotypes. Clonality increased at ibrutinib response, stayed stable in sustained remission, and fell back toward baseline at progression.

To note about this clone: Its binding antigen is unknown. No base qualities exist here, and no much larger clone lies one base off it.

The time point label of this sample denotes: about a year on ibrutinib. For TCR beta library preparation, approximately 1.8 micrograms of genomic DNA was extracted from cryopreserved PBMCs. Longitudinal blood samples from CLL patients on ibrutinib monotherapy were analyzed using high-throughput TCR beta sequencing. Patients were enrolled in a phase 2 open-label single-center ibrutinib monotherapy trial. Recombination linked TRBV2 to TRBJ1-6; 7 central bases correspond to TRBD1. The material sequenced was PBMCs, taken after 12 months of ibrutinib treatment. This clonotype was sampled from a human donor with chronic lymphocytic leukemia. The DNA sequence is TGTGCCAGCAGCCCGACAGGGTGGAATTCACCCCTCCACTTT. The translation is CASSPTGWNSPLHF.